Here is one T cell receptor (beta chain) with its context. Its matching antigen is unknown. This entry is derived from a study of identifying expanded T cells in peripheral blood. Study observations and caveats: Across healthy donors, higher total template counts meant significantly greater approximately 2-week count variance. Technical replicates showed roughly 1.2 changed clones; roughly two weeks roughly 18; four weeks 19.

No infections or other immune events were documented during collection. Profiled with immunoSEQ multiplex PCR; TCRdb holds only in-frame clones, not every one. This table has roughly 81,000 clones, roughly 84% appearing once. V was pared by 2 bases and J by 3 bases, with 7 bases between. The V gene's germline CDR1 is KGHSH and CDR2 LQKENI. This CDR3 region has 13 residues. The TCR originated in a person aged 18-69 years in good health. The sample was blood. The chain carries TRBV18 and TRBJ1-1, with no clear D. This CDR3 is CASSPNGDTEAFF. The CDR3 region has the DNA TGTGCCAGCTCACCAAACGGAGACACTGAAGCTTTCTTT.